This TCR beta chain was sequenced for a study of blood T cell repertoires in COVID-19. About the study: Samples representing acute and convalescent COVID-19 were sourced from the United States, Italy and Spain. T cells, B-cell-depleted T cells, or PBMCs supplied cDNA or gDNA.

Participant age was about 18 to 100 years, and participants resided in about two dozen US areas. Authors' processing steps: Amplification of reference gene primers provided the estimated nucleated cell counts. Clones were sequenced by immunoSEQ multiplex PCR, and TCRdb holds only the in-frame ones, with some missing. V, J and clone size are taken as reported in that table, and D and trimming were inferred from the DNA itself. The sample contains 250,000 to 400,000 clones, around 90% of which appear only once. This CDR3 is 13 amino acids long. Germline V CDR1 and CDR2: LNHDA, SQIVND (reference sequence). V lost 3 bases to trimming and J lost 6 bases, with 12 bases between them.

The sequenced material came from PBMCs or T cells enriched from blood (not recorded which). The chain uses TRBV19 and TRBJ2-7; D not resolved. The source is a man between 60 and 70 years old who had recovered from COVID-19. The CDR3: CASSMAGPIEQYF. In DNA, the CDR3 is TGTGCCAGTAGTATGGCAGGTCCAATCGAGCAGTACTTC.